What follows are 26 T cell receptor beta chains derived from one specimen sequenced in a study of T cells in women clearing cervical HPV infection. Data came from immunoSEQ multiplex PCR; TCRdb stores just in-frame clones and leaves some out. In total, the table holds 29,000 or so clones. Sequencing input: blood buffy coat. Receptors originate from a woman aged 18-70 years with a cervical HPV16 infection that either progressed to CIN3+ or cleared (not recorded which).

A word on this clone: Coverage ceases 3 residues before the CDR3 finishes, and the germline J gene fills in the end. The rearrangement joins TRBV2 to TRBJ2-1; 9 bases line up with TRBD2. The V and J ends lost 5 bases and 8 bases, in that order; junction bases with no gene match: 7. The V gene's germline CDR1 is SNHLY and CDR2 FYNNEI. The CDR3 sequence is 14 residues long. The sequenced part of the CDR3 DNA is TGTGCCAGCAGTTTTCGCAGGACTAGCGATGAG. Translating gives CASSFRRTSDE. The entire CDR3 is CASSFRRTSDEQFF.

As regards this clone: The read comes to an end 3 residues before the CDR3 does, leaving the germline J gene to fill in the end. V gene TRBV7-9 combines with J gene TRBJ1-2; no definite D call. The CDR3 is 11 residues long. CDR1 SEHNR and CDR2 FQNEAQ come from the germline V gene (reference sequence). CDR3 region: CASSSTDTYTF. The CDR3 DNA, read in part, is TGTGCCAGCAGCTCCACAGATACC.

In regard to this clone: The read is 3 residues too short to cover the CDR3 end, so that end is filled in from the germline J gene. This chain joins TRBV6-1 and TRBJ2-1; D is unclear. Trimming shortened V by 1 base and J by 7 bases, and 11 bases separated the two germline ends. The germline V gene encodes CDR1 MNHNS and CDR2 SASEGT. The CDR3 totals 14 residues. CDR3 amino acids: CASSEVSSWNEQFF. The part of the CDR3 DNA that was read is TGTGCCAGCAGTGAAGTCTCCAGTTGGAATGAG.

About this clone itself: The read terminates 3 residues before the CDR3 end, so the remaining end is supplied by the germline J gene. The rearrangement joins TRBV28 to TRBJ2-7; D possibly corresponds to TRBD1 (7 bases). V was pared by 3 bases and J by 6 bases, with 33 bases between. CDR1 is MDHEN and CDR2 is SYDVKM in the germline V gene. The CDR3 sequence is 20 residues long. CDR3 DNA, as far as it was read: TGTGCCAGCAGTTTCTTTTTCACAGGGGTTAAGGTAGCGGCGGCGACCGAG. Its protein is CASSFFFTGVKVAAATE. The full CDR3 reads CASSFFFTGVKVAAATEQYF.

Note on this clone: The CDR3 end lies 3 residues beyond the end of the read and is filled in from the germline J gene. This sequence joins TRBV5-5 and TRBJ1-1, with TRBD1 as a possible D gene (5 bases). Germline-derived CDR1 and CDR2 are SGHKS and YYEKEE (reference sequence). The CDR3 runs to 14 residues. Trimming shortened V by 5 bases and J by 4 bases, and 15 bases separated the two germline ends. CDR3 protein: CASSPTDSRTEAFF. CDR3 DNA, as far as it was read: TGTGCCAGCAGTCCTACAGACAGTCGCACTGAA.

As to this clone: The CDR3 extends 3 residues past the end of the read, so its final part is completed from the germline J gene. This chain links TRBV30 with TRBJ2-7, with 7 bases matching TRBD1. The CDR3 extends over 13 amino acids. CDR1 GTSNPN and CDR2 SVGIG come from the germline V gene (reference sequence). Unmatched junction bases numbered 5, after V lost 0 bases and J lost 6 bases. CDR3 DNA (partial): TGTGCCTGGAGTGTAGCAGGGGGTCGCGAG. As protein: CAWSVAGGRE. The full CDR3 reads CAWSVAGGREQYF.

As concerns this clone: The missing CDR3 end, 3 residues past where the read stops, is filled in from the germline J gene. The rearrangement links TRBV7-6 to TRBJ2-7, with TRBD1 identical over 7 bases. The CDR3 is 15 amino acids. V gave up 1 base and J gave up 6 bases; unmatched junction bases: 9. Germline-derived CDR1 and CDR2 are SGHVS and FNYEAQ. Incomplete CDR3 DNA: TGTGCCAGCAGCTTAGGTCCCGGGACAGCGGCCGAG. The encoded protein is CASSLGPGTAAE. The full CDR3 reads CASSLGPGTAAEQYF.

A remark on this clone: The missing CDR3 end, 3 residues past where the read stops, is filled in from the germline J gene. V gene TRBV10-2 combines with J gene TRBJ1-6; maybe TRBD1 (6 bases). Germline loops: CDR1 WSHSY, CDR2 SAAADI. There are 16 residues in the CDR3. The CDR3 bases that were read are TGCGCCAGCAGGGAATCCGGAGGCAGGGGCCGATCGCCC. Protein sequence: CASRESGGRGRSP. The whole CDR3 sequence reads CASRESGGRGRSPLHF.

A word on this clone: The read ends 3 residues shy of where the CDR3 ends; the end is completed using the germline J gene. This sequence joins TRBV2 and TRBJ1-6; possibly TRBD1 for D (5 bases). The CDR3 covers 16 residues. The germline gives CDR1 SNHLY, CDR2 FYNNEI. V lost 4 bases, J lost 5 bases, and 15 bases lay in between. The CDR3 sequence is CASSVFGGSNNSPLHF. The sequenced CDR3 bases are TGTGCCAGCAGTGTTTTCGGGGGTTCGAATAATTCACCC.

On this clone itself: The read stops 3 residues short of the end of the CDR3; the missing end is completed from the germline J gene. The chain has TRBV10-3 and TRBJ1-2; 9 bases agree with TRBD1. The junction had 4 bases not matched to a gene; V was cut back by 6 bases and J by 5 bases. Looked up from germline, CDR1 is ENHRY and CDR2 is SYGVKD. This CDR3 is 13 amino acids long. The covered CDR3 bases are TGTGCCATCAGCGGCGGGACAGGGTATGGC. It specifies CAISGGTGYG. The CDR3 as a whole reads CAISGGTGYGYTF.

On this clone itself: The CDR3 extends 3 residues past the end of the read, so its final part is completed from the germline J gene. The chain combines TRBV2 with TRBJ1-1; D is unclear. The CDR3 covers 13 residues. The germline CDR1 and CDR2 sequences are SNHLY and FYNNEI. The CDR3 DNA, read in part, is TGTGCCAGCAGTGAAATTAAGGGTCCGGAA. Its translation: CASSEIKGPE. The whole CDR3 reads CASSEIKGPEAFF.

The CDR3 is CASSLGQGHSPLHF. CDR3 bases read: TGTGCCAGCAGTTTGGGACAGGGGCATTCACCC. The gene calls are TRBV12-3 or TRBV12-4 and TRBJ1-6; 10 nucleotides agree with TRBD1. The read stops 3 residues short of the end of the CDR3; the missing end is completed from the germline J gene. V lost 3 bases, J lost 8 bases, and 1 base stayed unmatched. CDR3 length: 14 amino acids.

A note on this clone: The DNA ends 3 residues before the CDR3 does, and the rest of the CDR3 is filled in from the germline J gene. The chain couples TRBV5-6 to TRBJ2-6, with 7 positions matching TRBD1. This CDR3 is built from 15 residues. The germline CDR1 and CDR2 sequences are SGHDT and YYEEEE. The V and J ends lost 3 bases and 1 base, in that order; junction bases with no gene match: 1. CDR3 loop: CASSYRGSGANVLTF. CDR3 DNA (partial): TGTGCCAGCAGCTACAGGGGTTCTGGGGCCAACGTC.

About this clone: The read ends 3 residues shy of where the CDR3 ends; the end is completed using the germline J gene. The same CDR3 is also encoded by other DNA sequences in this sample. The chain combines TRBV18 with TRBJ2-1; 7 positions agree with TRBD2. The trim removed 0 bases at V and 0 bases at J, leaving 2 bases unmatched. Germline CDR1 is KGHSH and CDR2 is LQKENI. The CDR3 consists of 16 residues. The CDR3 bases that were read are TGTGCCAGCTCACCACCGGGCGGGGGCTCCTACAATGAG. It is translated as CASSPPGGGSYNE. The full-length CDR3 reads as CASSPPGGGSYNEQFF.

Of note for this clone: The read finishes 3 residues shy of the CDR3 end, and the germline J gene is used to complete it. This chain uses TRBV12-3 or TRBV12-4 with TRBJ2-1, with 7 bases matching TRBD2. Trimming at V came to 8 bases and at J to 7 bases, leaving 17 bases not matched to a gene. The CDR3 runs 16 residues. CDR3 DNA (partial): TGTGCCAGCCGTACCGCAGCCGGGGAGGGTATAAATGAG. Translation gives CASRTAAGEGINE. The complete CDR3 protein is CASRTAAGEGINEQFF.

Worth noting for this clone: The read ends 3 residues before the CDR3 terminus; that terminus is restored from the germline J gene. V gene TRBV7-2 combines with J gene TRBJ1-1; 7 nucleotides agree with TRBD1. The germline V gene encodes CDR1 SGHTA and CDR2 FQGNSA. The CDR3 covers 14 residues. V trimming: 6 bases; J trimming: 2 bases; junction bases outside the gene matches: 6. The sequenced part of the CDR3 DNA is TGTGCCAGCAGGGGGAGGGGGCCAAACACTGAA. The encoded protein is CASRGRGPNTE. The complete CDR3 reads CASRGRGPNTEAFF.

In regard to this clone: Read coverage stops 3 residues before the CDR3 terminus; the germline J gene supplies the remainder. The J gene is TRBJ2-5, the V gene TRBV5-8; tentative D call: TRBD1 (5 bases). Germline V CDR1 and CDR2: SGHTS, YDEGEE. Trimming removed 4 bases at V and 5 bases at J, with 18 bases between. The CDR3 loop spans 15 amino acids. The covered CDR3 bases are TGTGCCAGCAGCGAAGGAACAGACAGTTGGGAGACC. Amino acids: CASSEGTDSWET. The entire CDR3 protein is CASSEGTDSWETQYF.

Notes on this clone: Read coverage stops 3 residues before the CDR3 terminus; the germline J gene supplies the remainder. The chain links TRBV20-1 to TRBJ2-5; TRBD2 aligns across 10 bases. The V and J ends lost 0 bases and 5 bases, in that order; junction bases with no gene match: 6. Germline V gene lookup returns CDR1 DFQATT and CDR2 SNEGSKA (reference sequence). This CDR3 comprises 15 residues. Incomplete CDR3 DNA: TGCAGTGCTAGAGAAGATAGCGGGGGGTGGGAGACC. Amino acids: CSAREDSGGWET. The full CDR3 is CSAREDSGGWETQYF.

Of note for this clone: From the germline J gene comes the end of the CDR3, since the read stops 3 residues before it. This chain links TRBV2 with TRBJ1-4, with D possibly TRBD1 on 5 matching bases. The CDR3 is made up of 11 amino acids. From germline, CDR1 is SNHLY and CDR2 FYNNEI. The CDR3 is CASRLGTPLFF. CDR3 DNA (partial): TGTGCCAGCAGACTCGGGACTCCA.

Concerning this clone itself: The missing CDR3 end, 3 residues past where the read stops, is filled in from the germline J gene. V and J are TRBV5-1 and TRBJ2-2, with a possible D match to TRBD1 (6 bases). The CDR3 sequence is 15 residues long. Trimming cost V 0 bases and J 5 bases, with 11 bases left between them. The V gene's germline CDR1 is SGHRS and CDR2 YFSETQ. The sequenced part of the CDR3 DNA is TGCGCCAGCAGCTTGGTGGGGACAACAACCGGGGAG. Its translation: CASSLVGTTTGE. The complete CDR3 reads CASSLVGTTTGELFF. Full variable domain (missing parts from reference TRBV5-1 and TRBJ2-2): KAGVTQTPRYLIKTRGQQVTLSCSPISGHRSVSWYQQTPGQGLQFLFEYFSETQRNKGNFPGRFSGRQFSNSRSEMNVSTLELGDSALYLCASSLVGTTTGELFFGEGSRLTVL.

This clone registers medium-sized by frequency. The CDR3 end is not reached by the read, which stops 3 residues before it; the germline J gene fills it in. The chain links TRBV18 to TRBJ2-3; D is unresolved. Germline V gene data show CDR1 as KGHSH and CDR2 as LQKENI. This CDR3 is 14 amino acids long. Trimming removed 0 bases at V and 4 bases at J, with 8 bases between. The sequenced part of the CDR3 DNA is TGTGCCAGCTCACCACCGGTTAGATCAGATACG. Translating gives CASSPPVRSDT. The CDR3 in its entirety is CASSPPVRSDTQYF.

Partial CDR3 DNA: TGTGCCAGCAGCTTAGAACTAGCGGAACAAGAGACC. Amino acids: CASSLELAEQET. From start to end, the CDR3 is CASSLELAEQETQYF. This chain joins TRBV11-2 and TRBJ2-5; 8 bases fit TRBD2. The read terminates 3 residues before the CDR3 end, so the remaining end is supplied by the germline J gene. Per germline, CDR1 SGHAT and CDR2 FQNNGV. The ends lost 0 bases at V and 2 bases at J; junction bases unmatched: 2. The CDR3 sequence is 15 residues long.

As for this clone: The read terminates 3 residues ahead of where the CDR3 ends, so the germline J gene completes it. The chain links TRBV11-2 to TRBJ2-7; 7 bases agree with TRBD2. CDR1 is SGHAT, CDR2 FQNNGV, per germline. V gave up 3 bases and J gave up 3 bases; unmatched junction bases: 5. This CDR3 region has 14 residues. The CDR3 DNA, read in part, is TGTGCCAGCAGCTTCCGAGCGGGGTTCTACGAG. Translated, it gives CASSFRAGFYE. The complete CDR3 sequence is CASSFRAGFYEQYF.

Note on this clone: The CDR3 end is not reached by the read, which stops 3 residues before it; the germline J gene fills it in. The gene calls are TRBV30 and TRBJ2-1, with 13 bases aligning to TRBD2. Germline V gene data show CDR1 as GTSNPN and CDR2 as SVGIG (reference sequence). The CDR3 consists of 18 residues. V trimming: 2 bases; J trimming: 4 bases; junction bases outside the gene matches: 11. CDR3 sequence: CAWSNLGLAGSLYNEQFF. The covered CDR3 bases are TGTGCCTGGAGTAATTTGGGACTAGCGGGGTCTCTTTACAATGAG.

As for this clone: The read terminates 3 residues before the CDR3 end, so the remaining end is supplied by the germline J gene. The V and J genes are TRBV2 and TRBJ1-6; possible D gene TRBD1, 6 bases. Germline lookup yields CDR1 SNHLY and CDR2 FYNNEI. V lost 6 bases and J 5 bases, leaving 17 bases between the germline ends. The CDR3 loop spans 16 amino acids. CDR3 bases read: TGTGCCAGCAGGCTGGACAGCTATAACAATAATTCACCC. It translates to CASRLDSYNNNSP. The CDR3 in its entirety is CASRLDSYNNNSPLHF.

By frequency, this clone registers medium-sized. The CDR3 end falls 3 residues outside the read, so it is completed with the germline J gene. The V call is TRBV14, the J call TRBJ2-5, with a tentative D call TRBD1 (5 bases). The CDR3 is 14 amino acids. V shed 3 bases and J shed 4 bases, with 12 bases lying between them. In germline, CDR1 is SGHDN, CDR2 FVKESK. The CDR3 spells CASSHYFQGETQYF. The sequenced part of the CDR3 DNA is TGTGCCAGCAGCCATTATTTCCAGGGAGAGACC.